These 17 T cell receptor beta chains came from one sample sequenced in a study of Ad26.COV2.S vaccination and SARS-CoV-2 variants. TCRdb keeps only in-frame clones here, not all; method: immunoSEQ multiplex PCR. The repertoire has 180,000 or so clones, around 85% of them found once; the top ten carry around 6.3%. This material consisted of peripheral blood, taken after recovery from COVID-19. All receptors come from a human donor who had recovered from COVID-19.

CDR3 loop: CASRPGHQMNTEAFF. CDR3 sequence (DNA): TGTGCCAGCAGACCGGGACACCAAATGAACACTGAAGCTTTCTTT. This chain uses TRBV5-4 with TRBJ1-1; perhaps TRBD1 as D (6 bases). The germline gives CDR1 SGHNT, CDR2 YYREEE (reference sequence). This CDR3 is 15 amino acids long. V dropped 5 bases and J dropped 0 bases, with 14 bases sitting between them.

This clone has a handful of counts. The chain carries TRBV10-3 and TRBJ1-1; D perhaps matches TRBD1 (5 bases). This CDR3 is built from 14 residues. The V gene's germline CDR1 is ENHRY and CDR2 SYGVKD. The V gene lost 4 bases and the J gene lost 0 bases, with 9 bases spanning the gap. CDR3 region: CAISGQPLNTEAFF. The CDR3 DNA is TGTGCCATCAGTGGACAGCCCTTGAACACTGAAGCTTTCTTT.

CDR3: CASSELAGRRETQYF. The CDR3, as DNA: TGTGCCAGCAGCGAGCTAGCGGGGAGGAGGGAGACCCAGTACTTC. V gene TRBV6-5 combines with J gene TRBJ2-5; 9 bases map to TRBD2. Unmatched junction bases numbered 10, after V lost 6 bases and J lost 5 bases. The CDR3 covers 15 residues. Germline V gene sequence: CDR1 MNHEY, CDR2 SVGAGI.

The V gene is TRBV10-2, the J gene TRBJ1-2; D is undetermined. The V end lost 2 bases, the J end lost 4 bases, and 8 bases lay between the germline ends. This CDR3 has 13 amino acids. CDR1 and CDR2 (germline): WSHSY, SAAADI. CDR3 in amino acids: CASSEVKIYGYTF. The CDR3 coding sequence is TGCGCCAGCAGTGAGGTAAAAATCTATGGCTACACCTTC.

The chain carries TRBV25-1 and TRBJ1-4; D unclear. V was shortened by 3 bases and J by 5 bases, with 7 bases between the two germline ends. The CDR3 is 13 amino acids. Germline CDR1 MGHDK, CDR2 SYGVNS. The chain's CDR3 is CASSDSLNEKLFF. The CDR3, as DNA: TGTGCCAGCAGTGACTCACTGAATGAAAAACTGTTTTTT.

The gene calls are TRBV25-1 and TRBJ2-2; D is ambiguous. Trimming stripped 3 bases from V and 7 bases from J, with 6 bases between. Germline V gives CDR1 MGHDK, CDR2 SYGVNS. There are 12 residues in the CDR3. The CDR3 bases are TGTGCCAGCAGTGACGGTATCGGGGAGCTGTTTTTT. This encodes CASSDGIGELFF.

The rearrangement joins TRBV11-3 to TRBJ2-1; 9 bases are shared with TRBD2. J lost 4 bases, V lost 3 bases, and 4 bases had no gene match. The CDR3 is 15 amino acids. In germline, CDR1 is SGHNT, CDR2 YENEEA. The CDR3 protein is CASSLRTSEYNEQFF. CDR3 nucleotides: TGTGCCAGCAGCTTGAGGACTAGCGAATACAATGAGCAGTTCTTC.

V is TRBV25-1 and J is TRBJ1-1; no clear D gene. This CDR3 region has 12 residues. The V gene lost 3 bases and the J gene lost 10 bases, with 12 bases spanning the gap. Per the germline V gene, CDR1 is MGHDK and CDR2 is SYGVNS. The CDR3 region has the DNA TGTGCCAGCAGTGACCTAGGCCGGACAGCTTTCTTT. Translated: CASSDLGRTAFF.

V and J are TRBV7-2 and TRBJ1-3; D may be TRBD1 (6 bases). Germline CDR1 SGHTA, CDR2 FQGNSA. This CDR3 has 17 residues. V lost 5 bases and J lost 0, with 17 bases in between. CDR3: CASSPPRGGPSGNTIYF. The CDR3 bases are TGTGCCAGCAGCCCTCCCCGGGGGGGCCCCTCTGGAAACACCATATATTTT.

This clone was counted once. One end of the junction is discordant with germline, which a read error may explain. CDR3 protein: CASSVALGGSPLHF. In DNA form, the CDR3 reads TGTGCCAGCAGCGTAGCCCTGGGCGGCTCACCCCTCCACTTT. V usage is TRBV7-8 and J usage is TRBJ1-6; D unclear. CDR3 length equals 14 residues. CDR1 is SGHVS and CDR2 is FQNEAQ in the germline V gene.

V gene TRBV10-3 combines with J gene TRBJ2-7, with TRBD2 matching over 16 bases. Looked up from germline, CDR1 is ENHRY and CDR2 is SYGVKD. CDR3 length equals 15 residues. Unmatched junction bases numbered 6, after V lost 6 bases and J lost 7 bases. The CDR3 reads CAIRGTSGRAREQYF. The CDR3 region has the DNA TGTGCCATCAGGGGGACTAGCGGGAGGGCCCGGGAGCAGTACTTC.

This chain joins TRBV4-2 and TRBJ1-1, with D possibly TRBD1 on 5 matching bases. CDR3 length equals 13 residues. Germline V gene lookup returns CDR1 LGHNA and CDR2 YNFKEQ. V was shortened by 0 bases and J by 5 bases, with 7 bases between the two germline ends. The CDR3 nucleotides read TGTGCCAGCAGCCAAGATTGGGGGACTGAAGCTTTCTTT. Amino acids: CASSQDWGTEAFF.

V gene TRBV28 combines with J gene TRBJ2-3; 9 bases fit TRBD1. CDR3 length: 16 residues. Per the germline V gene, CDR1 is MDHEN and CDR2 is SYDVKM. The J segment lost 0 bases and the V segment lost 3 bases, leaving 4 bases of the junction unmatched. The CDR3 DNA reads TGTGCCAGCAGTTTGCCGGGGACAGGGAGCACAGATACGCAGTATTTT. This gives the protein CASSLPGTGSTDTQYF.

The chain links TRBV15 to TRBJ1-5, with no clear D. Per the germline V gene, CDR1 is LNHNV and CDR2 is YYDKDF (reference sequence). The CDR3 is 14 residues long. V gave up 4 bases and J gave up 1 base, with 8 bases separating them. CDR3: CATSILMSNQPQHF. CDR3 DNA: TGTGCCACCAGCATTCTAATGAGCAATCAGCCCCAGCATTTT.

This clone was counted between two and nine times. This chain links TRBV9 with TRBJ2-5, with 10 bases aligning to TRBD2. With V trimmed by 2 bases and J by 4 bases, 5 bases remained unmatched. Germline CDR1 SGDLS, CDR2 YYNGEE. The CDR3 covers 15 residues. CDR3 DNA sequence: TGTGCCAGCAGCGTCTACAGCGGGGGGGCAGAGACCCAGTACTTC. This codes for CASSVYSGGAETQYF.

This rearrangement joins TRBV28 to TRBJ2-1; TRBD1 matches at 7 bases. Germline V CDR1 and CDR2: MDHEN, SYDVKM. The CDR3 has 16 residues. V lost 6 bases to trimming and J lost 5 bases; unmatched junction nucleotides: 13. The CDR3 sequence: CASSLRSTGAHNEQFF. As DNA, the CDR3 is TGTGCCAGCAGCTTAAGGTCCACAGGGGCCCACAATGAGCAGTTCTTC.

The chain recombines TRBV5-4 with TRBJ2-1; 7 bases agree with TRBD2. The germline V gene has CDR1 SGHNT and CDR2 YYREEE (reference sequence). V was pared by 4 bases and J by 8 bases, with 15 bases of the junction left unmatched. The length of the CDR3 is 16 residues. The CDR3, as DNA: TGTGCCAGCAGCCCCCCGAAGCGGGAAGGAGGCGATGAGCAGTTCTTC. Protein: CASSPPKREGGDEQFF.